This record covers a single TCR beta chain. Its antigen is unidentified. These data belong to a study of radiation and T cells in renal cell carcinoma. General observations from the study: From baseline, blood top tumor clonotypes peaked at 2 weeks post-radiation.

The CDR3 sequence is 19 residues long. Germline-derived CDR1 and CDR2 are SEHNR and FQNEAQ (reference sequence). After removal of 8 bases from V and 7 bases from J, the junction contained 23 bases not matched to a gene. Time point indicated: baseline pretreatment blood. Treatment noted: 15 Gy SBRT to primary tumor, nephrectomy 4 weeks later. Serial blood draws occurred at baseline and 2 and 4 weeks post-SBRT. Sequencing used immunoSEQ multiplex PCR; TCRdb keeps in-frame clones, though not all of them. Seen here are about 130,000 clones, nearly 90% observed once, and the top ten hold around 12%. This TCR was sampled from a woman between 50 and 59 years old with renal cell carcinoma. The sample consisted of blood, taken from a patient whose treatment included radiotherapy and nephrectomy. The V call is TRBV7-9, the J call TRBJ2-4, with 10 bases matching TRBD1. CDR3 in amino acids: CASGLIGTGDLLGRNIQYF. Written as DNA, the CDR3 is TGTGCCAGCGGGCTCATCGGGACAGGGGACCTCCTTGGACGGAACATTCAGTACTTC. Supplemented by reference TRBV7-9 and TRBJ2-4, the full variable domain reads DTGVSQNPRHKITKRGQNVTFRCDPISEHNRLYWYRQTLGQGPEFLTYFQNEAQLEKSRLLSDRFSAERPKGSFSTLEIQRTEQGDSAMYLCASGLIGTGDLLGRNIQYFGAGTRLSVL.